The entry below describes one TCR beta chain. No antigen is known for it. The table came from immunoSEQ multiplex PCR; TCRdb's copy has only in-frame clones and leaves some out. The sample yields under 750,000 clones, 55% to 80% seen once. Donors comprised healthy HIV-negative adults lacking recent acute infections or vaccinations. The ends were cut back, 0 bases at V and 5 bases at J, with 16 bases in the middle. Germline CDR1 SEHNR, CDR2 FQNEAQ (reference sequence). The CDR3 runs to 16 residues. The sample belongs to a study of shared clonotypes between healthy human individuals. General study results and limits: Between a handful of donors, naive CD4 clonotypes were shared at a level of about 5%.

The V gene is TRBV7-9, the J gene TRBJ2-5, with D possibly matching TRBD2 (6 bases). This receptor was obtained from a woman aged 25 to 45 in good health. Material for sequencing was memory CD4+ T cells sorted from blood. Subset reported: CD45RA-negative fraction. The CDR3 bases are TGTGCCAGCAGCTTAGCGGGAGGTGGGAGTGCGGAGACCCAGTACTTC. It yields the protein CASSLAGGGSAETQYF.